What follows are 17 T cell receptor beta chains derived from one specimen sequenced in a study of cytomegalovirus exposure and HLA in healthy donors. 13 Jbeta primers and 60 Vbeta primers were used for the PCR. Some clones are missing from TCRdb's copy, which holds only in-frame ones; the method was immunoSEQ multiplex PCR. The repertoire holds roughly 190,000 clones, with approximately 86% as singletons. The specimen was PBMCs. Receptors were obtained from a boy aged 2 to 9 in good health and CMV-seronegative.

This clone occurred a few times. The chain recombines TRBV10-3 with TRBJ1-2, with 7 bases that match TRBD1. Germline trimming cut 0 bases from V and 2 bases from J; bases unmatched to any gene: 9. Germline loops: CDR1 ENHRY, CDR2 SYGVKD. This CDR3 comprises 17 residues. CDR3 sequence reads: CAISESGMVRGNYGYTF. In nucleotides, the CDR3 is TGTGCCATCAGTGAGTCCGGGATGGTCAGGGGGAACTATGGCTACACCTTC.

J is TRBJ2-2 and V is TRBV28; D uncertain. In germline, CDR1 is MDHEN, CDR2 SYDVKM. The CDR3 contains 13 residues. V lost 2 bases, J lost 2 bases, and 3 bases lay in between. CDR3 amino acids: CASSLINTGELFF. In DNA form, the CDR3 reads TGTGCCAGCAGTTTAATAAACACCGGGGAGCTGTTTTTT.

The table lists this clone with a few counts. This chain connects TRBV28 to TRBJ2-7; a possible D gene is TRBD2 (6 bases). Germline CDR1 reads MDHEN; CDR2 reads SYDVKM. The CDR3 has 14 amino acids. Trimming took off 2 bases at V and 0 bases at J, with 8 bases between the two ends. The DNA for the CDR3 is TGTGCCAGCAGTTTAACTAGCCTCTCCTACGAGCAGTACTTC. It codes for CASSLTSLSYEQYF.

In nucleotides, the CDR3 is TGTGCCAGCAGCCAAGTCAGGAGGGAAAGGCAATATACGCAGTATTTT. The encoded protein is CASSQVRRERQYTQYF. This chain connects TRBV14 to TRBJ2-3, with a tentative D call TRBD2 (6 bases). The CDR3 runs to 16 residues. Germline V gives CDR1 SGHDN, CDR2 FVKESK. Between the trimmed V and J ends, which lost 1 base and 7 bases, there was a span of 18 bases. The entire variable domain, with the rest obtained from reference TRBV14 and TRBJ2-3, is as follows: EAGVTQFPSHSVIEKGQTVTLRCDPISGHDNLYWYRRVMGKEIKFLLHFVKESKQDESGMPNNRFLAERTGGTYSTLKVQPAELEDSGVYFCASSQVRRERQYTQYFGPGTRLTVL.

The genes are TRBV27 and TRBJ2-7; TRBD1 matches 9 bases. Germline trimming cut 5 bases from V and 6 bases from J; bases unmatched to any gene: 5. Looked up from germline, CDR1 is MNHEY and CDR2 is SMNVEV (reference sequence). This CDR3 spans 13 amino acids. DNA for the CDR3: TGTGCCAGCAGTATCCCGACAGGGGGCGAGCAGTACTTC. This gives the protein CASSIPTGGEQYF.

This clone was seen just once. The chain employs TRBV30 and TRBJ1-4, with 8 bases matching TRBD1. CDR1 is GTSNPN, CDR2 SVGIG, per germline (reference sequence). CDR3 length equals 14 residues. J lost 8 bases, V lost 4 bases, and 9 bases had no gene match. For the CDR3, the DNA is TGTGCCTGGAACAAACAGGGGGATCAAGAAAAACTGTTTTTT. Translating it yields CAWNKQGDQEKLFF.

The gene calls are TRBV2 and TRBJ1-6, with 9 bases that match TRBD1. The length of the CDR3 is 16 residues. The V gene's germline CDR1 is SNHLY and CDR2 FYNNEI. V lost 6 bases to trimming and J lost 8 bases; unmatched junction nucleotides: 11. The CDR3 is CASSLFAGQGDSPLHF. CDR3 DNA sequence: TGTGCCAGCAGCCTTTTTGCGGGACAGGGTGATTCACCCCTCCACTTT.

The V and J genes are TRBV19 and TRBJ2-1; possibly TRBD1 for D (5 bases). Germline V CDR1 and CDR2: LNHDA, SQIVND (reference sequence). The V gene lost 8 bases and the J gene lost 2 bases, with 10 bases spanning the gap. The CDR3 runs 13 residues. The CDR3 nucleotides read TGTGCCAGTTGTCAGGGAACCTACAATGAGCAGTTCTTC. This codes for CASCQGTYNEQFF.

The chain has TRBV14 and TRBJ2-5, with 9 bases fitting TRBD2. The tail of the sequence fits TRBJ2-7 better, so the J call may be wrong. This CDR3 contains 15 residues. CDR1 SGHDN and CDR2 FVKESK come from the germline V gene. In DNA form, the CDR3 reads TGTGCCAGCAGCCAGACGCTAGCGGGAAGCTACGAGCAGTACTTC. Protein product: CASSQTLAGSYEQYF.

In this sample, this clone turned up once. The gene calls are TRBV28 and TRBJ1-3, with TRBD1 matching 7 bases. Looked up from germline, CDR1 is MDHEN and CDR2 is SYDVKM. The CDR3 totals 16 residues. The junction had 8 bases not matched to a gene; V was cut back by 6 bases and J by 0 bases. CDR3 in DNA: TGTGCCAGCAGCCGCGCACAGGGGTTCTCTGGAAACACCATATATTTT. The encoded protein is CASSRAQGFSGNTIYF.

The V call is TRBV9, the J call TRBJ2-3; 12 bases match TRBD2. J was trimmed by 6 bases and V by 2 bases; bases with no gene match: 10. The germline CDR1 and CDR2 sequences are SGDLS and YYNGEE. CDR3 size: 17 residues. The CDR3 coding sequence is TGTGCCAGCAGCGTCGCCTCCCTAGCGGGGGGGCGGGATACGCAGTATTTT. Its protein is CASSVASLAGGRDTQYF. Drawing the rest from reference TRBV9 and TRBJ2-3, the complete variable domain is DSGVTQTPKHLITATGQRVTLRCSPRSGDLSVYWYQQSLDQGLQFLIQYYNGEERAKGNILERFSAQQFPDLHSELNLSSLELGDSALYFCASSVASLAGGRDTQYFGPGTRLTVL.

The chain recombines TRBV7-2 with TRBJ2-2, with D unresolved. CDR1 SGHTA and CDR2 FQGNSA come from the germline V gene. Trimming stripped 5 bases from V and 6 bases from J, with 10 bases between. This CDR3 is built from 13 residues. The chain's CDR3 is CASSLSMAGELFF. As DNA, the CDR3 is TGTGCCAGCAGCCTAAGCATGGCCGGGGAGCTGTTTTTT.

CDR3 amino acids: CASSQVGRDSPALSSYNEQFF. CDR3 bases: TGCGCCAGCAGCCAAGTCGGCCGGGACTCGCCCGCACTAAGTTCCTACAATGAGCAGTTCTTC. J is TRBJ2-1 and V is TRBV4-1; a weak D match, TRBD2 (6 bases). Trimming stripped 1 base from V and 1 base from J, with 26 bases between. Per the germline V gene, CDR1 is MGHRA and CDR2 is YSYEKL. CDR3 length: 21 residues.

The chain joins TRBV4-1 to TRBJ2-2; 7 bases align to TRBD2. CDR1 is MGHRA, CDR2 YSYEKL, per germline. The CDR3 is 16 amino acids. V lost 1 base and J lost 16; bases outside the gene matches: 18. The CDR3 protein is CASSQVPSGKDRGAFF. CDR3 nucleotide sequence: TGCGCCAGCAGCCAAGTTCCGAGCGGGAAAGACCGGGGAGCGTTTTTT.

The gene calls are TRBV6-1 and TRBJ2-5; TRBD1 aligns across 8 bases. The DNA end favors TRBJ2-7, so the J call may be wrong. The length of the CDR3 is 14 residues. Per the germline V gene, CDR1 is MNHNS and CDR2 is SASEGT. The CDR3 DNA follows: TGTGCCAGCAGTGAAGTGGGACAGGACTACGAGCAGTACTTC. Translated, it gives CASSEVGQDYEQYF.

This clone showed up just once. This chain uses TRBV19 with TRBJ1-1; D is uncertain. The germline gives CDR1 LNHDA, CDR2 SQIVND (reference sequence). This CDR3 comprises 15 residues. Trimming pared 7 bases from V and 0 bases from J, leaving 15 bases between. The CDR3 loop reads CASTDFRKLNTEAFF. The CDR3, as DNA: TGTGCCAGTACCGATTTCAGGAAGTTGAACACTGAAGCTTTCTTT.

This clone was detected only once. This chain joins TRBV25-1 and TRBJ1-6, with D tentatively TRBD1 (6 bases). This CDR3 has 16 residues. The ends were cut back, 2 bases at V and 7 bases at J, with 15 bases in the middle. The V gene's germline CDR1 is MGHDK and CDR2 SYGVNS. This chain's CDR3 is CASSEGPGAYNSPLHF. The CDR3 DNA is TGTGCCAGCAGTGAAGGCCCAGGGGCGTACAATTCACCCCTCCACTTT.